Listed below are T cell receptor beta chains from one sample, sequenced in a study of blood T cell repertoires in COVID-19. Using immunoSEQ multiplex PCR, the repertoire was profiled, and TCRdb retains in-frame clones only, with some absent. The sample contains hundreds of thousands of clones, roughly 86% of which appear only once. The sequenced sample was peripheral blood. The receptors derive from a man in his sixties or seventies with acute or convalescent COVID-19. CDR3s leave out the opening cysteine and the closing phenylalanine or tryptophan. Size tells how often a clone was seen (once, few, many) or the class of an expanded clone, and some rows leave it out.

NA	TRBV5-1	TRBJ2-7	ASTWTGGSYEQY
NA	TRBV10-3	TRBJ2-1	AISETRHEQF
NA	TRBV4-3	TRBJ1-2	ASSQDRDLGGYT
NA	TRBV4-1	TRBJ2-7	ASSYQTGSDEQY
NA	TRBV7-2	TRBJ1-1	ASSPHPGGATEAF
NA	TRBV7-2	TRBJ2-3	ASKRGVGTDTQY
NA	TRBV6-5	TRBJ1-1	ASSYFRGTEAF
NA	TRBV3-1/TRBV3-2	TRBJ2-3	ASSRTGGTDTQY
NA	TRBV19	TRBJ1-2	ASRPQGASEILYYGYT
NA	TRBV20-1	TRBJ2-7	SARGGSEQY
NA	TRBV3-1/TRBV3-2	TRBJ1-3	ASSLSQRQGFSLGNTIY
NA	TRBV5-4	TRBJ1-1	ASSHHGTGNTEAF
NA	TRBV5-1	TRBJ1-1	ASSQQVMNTEAF
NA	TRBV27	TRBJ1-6	ASSSLGQGNSPLH
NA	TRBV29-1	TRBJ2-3	SVATGGTDTQY
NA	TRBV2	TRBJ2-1	ASSQDRDNEQF
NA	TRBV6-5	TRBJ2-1	ASSLETFNNEQF
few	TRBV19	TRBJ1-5	ASSISNLGQPQH
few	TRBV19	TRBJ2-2	ASSKKPISGTGNTGELF
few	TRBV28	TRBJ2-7	ASSFVGSSSPSEQY
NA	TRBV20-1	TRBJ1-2	SASTGTGNYGYT
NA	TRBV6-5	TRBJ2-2	ASRGQSNTGELF
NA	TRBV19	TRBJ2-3	ASSPRWGGQDTQY
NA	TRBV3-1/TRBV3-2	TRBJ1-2	ASRKQGAYGYT
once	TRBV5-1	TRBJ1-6	ASSRADSSYNSPLH
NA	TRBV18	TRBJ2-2	ASSPPPMTGPNTGELF
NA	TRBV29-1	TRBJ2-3	SSMVGQSTDTQY
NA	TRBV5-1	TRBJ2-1	ASSDQTSYNEQF
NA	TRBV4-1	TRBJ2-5	ASSPGQGWETQY
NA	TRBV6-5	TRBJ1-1	ASRQGYTEAF
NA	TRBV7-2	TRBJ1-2	ASSFRSLDRGFGYT
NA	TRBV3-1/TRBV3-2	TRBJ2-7	ASSHAGARQEQY
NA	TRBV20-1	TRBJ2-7	SASRWTGAYEQY
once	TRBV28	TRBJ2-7	AGQNSDGYEQY
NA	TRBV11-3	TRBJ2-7	ASSFGGTGSYEQY